The 16 T cell receptor beta chains presented below share a single source sample, sequenced in a study of blood T cell repertoires in COVID-19. Some clones are missing from TCRdb's copy, which holds only in-frame ones; the method was immunoSEQ multiplex PCR. Of approximately 150,000 clones in the sample, approximately 78% were seen once. Sequenced material: peripheral blood. The receptors come from a human donor in a cohort sampled during active COVID-19.

This clone was seen just once. The J gene is TRBJ2-1, the V gene TRBV11-3; 8 bases line up with TRBD2. The CDR3 consists of 15 residues. Trimming cost V 1 base and J 5 bases; bases outside gene matches: 4. Germline CDR1 is SGHNT and CDR2 is YENEEA. The CDR3 DNA reads TGTGCCAGCAGCTTAGGCTTTAGCGGGAACAATGAGCAGTTCTTC. Encoded protein: CASSLGFSGNNEQFF.

This clone was seen a handful of times. The chain recombines TRBV7-8 with TRBJ1-1; weak D call: TRBD1 (5 bases). The V gene lost 6 bases and the J gene lost 3 bases, with 11 bases spanning the gap. The CDR3 is 13 amino acids. CDR1 and CDR2 (germline): SGHVS, FQNEAQ. CDR3 protein: CASRITRDTEAFF. CDR3 nucleotides: TGTGCCAGCAGAATTACCAGGGACACTGAAGCTTTCTTT.

The rearrangement links TRBV30 to TRBJ2-4, with D possibly being TRBD2 (6 bases). Per germline, CDR1 GTSNPN and CDR2 SVGIG (reference sequence). This CDR3 has 16 amino acids. With 4 bases removed from V and 0 bases from J, the gap between germline ends came to 16 bases. This CDR3 reads CAWNTEGSVAKNIQYF. In nucleotides, the CDR3 is TGTGCCTGGAACACGGAGGGGTCCGTAGCCAAAAACATTCAGTACTTC.

V is TRBV4-3 and J is TRBJ2-7; no definite D call. Germline-derived CDR1 and CDR2 are LGHNA and YSLEER. CDR3 length: 18 residues. Between the trimmed V and J ends, which lost 0 bases and 2 bases, there was a span of 20 bases. The CDR3 sequence is CASSQDDPADGDPYEQYF. The CDR3 DNA reads TGCGCCAGCAGCCAAGATGATCCGGCTGACGGAGATCCCTACGAGCAGTACTTC.

This rearrangement joins TRBV7-2 to TRBJ1-1; 8 nucleotides align to TRBD1. The junction had 10 bases not matched to a gene; V was cut back by 4 bases and J by 0 bases. The CDR3 is 17 residues long. CDR1 SGHTA and CDR2 FQGNSA come from the germline V gene. Here the CDR3 reads CASSSLTGDFMNTEAFF. CDR3 DNA sequence: TGTGCCAGCAGCTCCTTGACAGGGGATTTCATGAACACTGAAGCTTTCTTT.

This clone was seen more than once but under ten times. The J gene is TRBJ1-3, the V gene TRBV7-8, with TRBD1 as a possible D gene (5 bases). The CDR3 has 16 amino acids. V gave up 1 base and J gave up 2 bases, with 12 bases separating them. CDR1 and CDR2 from the germline V gene are SGHVS and FQNEAQ. The CDR3 spells CASSLGRGTTGNTIYF. CDR3 DNA: TGTGCCAGCAGCTTAGGGAGGGGTACAACTGGAAACACCATATATTTT.

The gene calls are TRBV14 and TRBJ2-3, with a tentative D call TRBD2 (6 bases). V dropped 0 bases and J dropped 5 bases, with 12 bases sitting between them. CDR3 length equals 15 residues. CDR1 SGHDN and CDR2 FVKESK come from the germline V gene. The CDR3 sequence is CASSQEGWGGDTQYF. CDR3 in DNA: TGTGCCAGCAGCCAAGAGGGCTGGGGAGGAGATACGCAGTATTTT.

The J gene is TRBJ1-5, the V gene TRBV19, with TRBD1 identical over 7 bases. This CDR3 has 17 residues. Germline V gene data show CDR1 as LNHDA and CDR2 as SQIVND (reference sequence). V was pared by 3 bases and J by 0 bases, with 8 bases of the junction left unmatched. The CDR3 region has the DNA TGTGCCAGTAGTATCTTTAGGGGGCACGATAGCAATCAGCCCCAGCATTTT. Amino acids: CASSIFRGHDSNQPQHF.

This chain connects TRBV7-9 to TRBJ1-5, with TRBD1 matching 7 bases. V shed 4 bases, J shed 4 bases, and the junction held 10 bases outside the gene matches. The CDR3 is made up of 16 amino acids. The germline gives CDR1 SEHNR, CDR2 FQNEAQ (reference sequence). The CDR3 DNA reads TGTGCCAGCAGCTCCTCATCGACAGGGCTGAATCAGCCCCAGCATTTT. Its translation: CASSSSSTGLNQPQHF.

This clone turned up a few times. CDR3 sequence: CASTGGASIQYF. CDR3 bases: TGTGCCAGCACAGGCGGGGCGAGCATTCAGTACTTC. The chain joins TRBV2 to TRBJ2-4, with a weak D call TRBD2 (6 bases). Trimming removed 7 bases from V and 9 bases from J, with 13 bases in between. The CDR3 is made up of 12 amino acids. Germline CDR1 reads SNHLY; CDR2 reads FYNNEI.

The chain joins TRBV5-1 to TRBJ2-7; perhaps TRBD2 as D (5 bases). In germline, CDR1 is SGHRS, CDR2 YFSETQ. The CDR3 covers 12 residues. V dropped 1 base and J dropped 5 bases, with 7 bases sitting between them. The CDR3 nucleotides read TGCGCCAGCAGCTTGCGCGGGCACGAGCAGTACTTC. This codes for CASSLRGHEQYF.

This clone was picked up one time. The chain is built from TRBV18 and TRBJ1-1, with 7 bases lining up with TRBD1. The CDR3 has 15 residues. Germline V gene lookup returns CDR1 KGHSH and CDR2 LQKENI. Trimming cost V 2 bases and J 2 bases; bases outside gene matches: 5. CDR3 sequence reads: CASSPYGQVNTEAFF. The CDR3 DNA reads as TGTGCCAGCTCACCATACGGACAGGTTAACACTGAAGCTTTCTTT.

The V call is TRBV5-1, the J call TRBJ2-1, with D tentatively TRBD1 (5 bases). Germline V gene sequence: CDR1 SGHRS, CDR2 YFSETQ. The CDR3 is 18 residues long. V dropped 0 bases and J dropped 6 bases, with 22 bases sitting between them. This chain's CDR3 is CASSLVRFLGEKANEQFF. The CDR3 bases are TGCGCCAGCAGCTTGGTAAGGTTCCTAGGGGAAAAGGCCAATGAGCAGTTCTTC.

The chain recombines TRBV5-1 with TRBJ1-2; TRBD1 matches 9 bases. Trimming took 1 base from V and 6 from J; bases not matched to a gene: 16. This CDR3 has 18 amino acids. Germline V gene data show CDR1 as SGHRS and CDR2 as YFSETQ. CDR3 bases: TGCGCCAGCAGCTTGCTTGCGAACCCCGGGACAGGGAAGAATGGCTACACCTTC. Its translation: CASSLLANPGTGKNGYTF.

This sequence joins TRBV4-3 and TRBJ2-1; 9 bases match TRBD1. The CDR3 sequence is 16 residues long. The trim removed 4 bases at V and 8 bases at J, leaving 12 bases unmatched. Germline V gives CDR1 LGHNA, CDR2 YSLEER. The CDR3 nucleotides read TGCGCCAGCAGCCGCCGCCCGGACAGGGGTGGGGATGAGCAGTTCTTC. Its protein is CASSRRPDRGGDEQFF.

The chain has TRBV9 and TRBJ2-7, with D possibly being TRBD1 (6 bases). This CDR3 has 14 amino acids. V gave up 0 bases and J gave up 3 bases, with 10 bases separating them. Germline CDR1 SGDLS, CDR2 YYNGEE. The CDR3 reads CASSVARGSYEQYF. As DNA, the CDR3 is TGTGCCAGCAGCGTAGCCAGGGGCAGCTACGAGCAGTACTTC.